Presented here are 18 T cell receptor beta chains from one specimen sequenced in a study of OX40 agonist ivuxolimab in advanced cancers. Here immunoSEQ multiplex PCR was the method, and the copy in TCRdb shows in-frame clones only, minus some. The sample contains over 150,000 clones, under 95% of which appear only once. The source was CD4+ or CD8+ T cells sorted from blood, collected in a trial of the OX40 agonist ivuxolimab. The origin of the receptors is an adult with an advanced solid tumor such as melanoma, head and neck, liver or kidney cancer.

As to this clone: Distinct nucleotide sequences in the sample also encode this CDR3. The DNA of the CDR3 is TGTGCTAGTGGTTTGGGACGGAACCAAGAGACCCAGTACTTC. This encodes CASGLGRNQETQYF. The chain couples TRBV12-5 to TRBJ2-5; no clear D gene. Trimming left V 1 base short and J 0 bases short, with 6 bases between. The CDR3 totals 14 residues. Germline CDR1 and CDR2: LGHNT and FRNRAP.

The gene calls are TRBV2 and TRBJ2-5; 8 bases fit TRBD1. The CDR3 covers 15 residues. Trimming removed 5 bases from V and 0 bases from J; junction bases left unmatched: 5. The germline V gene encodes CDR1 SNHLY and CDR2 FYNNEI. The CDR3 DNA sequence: TGTGCCAGCAGTCAACAGGGGGTGGACCAAGAGACCCAGTACTTC. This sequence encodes CASSQQGVDQETQYF.

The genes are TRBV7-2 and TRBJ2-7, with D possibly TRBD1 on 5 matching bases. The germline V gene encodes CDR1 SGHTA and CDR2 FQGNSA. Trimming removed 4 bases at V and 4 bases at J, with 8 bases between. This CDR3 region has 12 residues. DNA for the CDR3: TGTGCCAGCAGCTCGGACATGTACGAGCAGTACTTC. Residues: CASSSDMYEQYF.

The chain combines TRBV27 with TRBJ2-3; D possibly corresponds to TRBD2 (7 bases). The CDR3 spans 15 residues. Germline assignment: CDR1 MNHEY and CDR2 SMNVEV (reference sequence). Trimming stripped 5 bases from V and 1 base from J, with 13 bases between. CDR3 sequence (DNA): TGTGCCAGCAGTCAAAAAGGGGGGGGCACAGATACGCAGTATTTT. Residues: CASSQKGGGTDTQYF.

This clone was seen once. The CDR3 nucleotides are TGTGCCATCAGCAGCGGAACCTACAATGAGCAGTTCTTC. Its protein is CAISSGTYNEQFF. The rearrangement joins TRBV10-3 to TRBJ2-1, with D perhaps TRBD2 (5 bases). Germline lookup yields CDR1 ENHRY and CDR2 SYGVKD. V was clipped by 6 bases and J by 2 bases, with 8 bases between them. CDR3 length equals 13 residues.

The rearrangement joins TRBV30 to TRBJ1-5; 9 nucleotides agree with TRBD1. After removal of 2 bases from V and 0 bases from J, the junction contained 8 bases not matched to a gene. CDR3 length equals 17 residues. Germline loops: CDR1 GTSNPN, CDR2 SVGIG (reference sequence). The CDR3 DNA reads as TGTGCCTGGAGTCGGGGGACAGGGATTTATAGCAATCAGCCCCAGCATTTT. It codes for CAWSRGTGIYSNQPQHF. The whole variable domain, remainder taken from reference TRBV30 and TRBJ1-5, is SQTIHQWPATLVQPVGSPLSLECTVEGTSNPNLYWYRQAAGRGLQLLFYSVGIGQISSEVPQNLSASRPQDRQFILSSKKLLLSDSGFYLCAWSRGTGIYSNQPQHFGDGTRLSIL.

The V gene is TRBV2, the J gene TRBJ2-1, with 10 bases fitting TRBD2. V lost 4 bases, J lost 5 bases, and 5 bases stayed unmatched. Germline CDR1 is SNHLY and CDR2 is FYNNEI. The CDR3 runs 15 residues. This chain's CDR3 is CASSVASGSHNEQFF. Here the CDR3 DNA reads TGTGCCAGCAGTGTGGCTAGCGGGAGCCACAATGAGCAGTTCTTC.

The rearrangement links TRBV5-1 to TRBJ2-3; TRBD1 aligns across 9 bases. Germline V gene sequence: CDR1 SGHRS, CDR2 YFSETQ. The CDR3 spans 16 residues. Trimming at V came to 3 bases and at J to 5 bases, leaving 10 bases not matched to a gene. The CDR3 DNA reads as TGCGCCAGCAGCTCTGGCCAGACAGGGGGGGTAGATACGCAGTATTTT. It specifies CASSSGQTGGVDTQYF.

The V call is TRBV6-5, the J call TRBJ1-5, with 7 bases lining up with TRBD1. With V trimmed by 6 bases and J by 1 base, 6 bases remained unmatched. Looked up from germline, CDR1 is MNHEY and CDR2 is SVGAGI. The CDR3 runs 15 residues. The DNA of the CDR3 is TGTGCCAGCAGCAGACAGGGAGGGAGCAATCAGCCCCAGCATTTT. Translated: CASSRQGGSNQPQHF.

CDR3 residues: CASSLDGRTHTPYEQYF. The CDR3 DNA sequence: TGTGCCAGCAGCTTAGATGGCAGGACCCACACCCCCTACGAGCAGTACTTC. J is TRBJ2-7 and V is TRBV11-2; D gene ambiguous. The CDR3 sequence is 17 residues long. The V gene's germline CDR1 is SGHAT and CDR2 FQNNGV. The V end lost 0 bases, the J end lost 2 bases, and 17 bases lay between the germline ends.

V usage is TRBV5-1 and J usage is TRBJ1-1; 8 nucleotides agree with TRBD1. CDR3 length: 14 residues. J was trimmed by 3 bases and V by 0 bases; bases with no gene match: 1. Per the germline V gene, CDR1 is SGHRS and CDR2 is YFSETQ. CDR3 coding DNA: TGCGCCAGCAGCTTGGACAGGGGGGACACTGAAGCTTTCTTT. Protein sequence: CASSLDRGDTEAFF.

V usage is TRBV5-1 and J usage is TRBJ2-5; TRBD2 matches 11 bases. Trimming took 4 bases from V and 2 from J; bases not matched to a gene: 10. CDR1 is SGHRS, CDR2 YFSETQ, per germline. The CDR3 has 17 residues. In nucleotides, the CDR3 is TGCGCCAGCAGCCCCACCTATAGCGGGGGGGGGCAAGAGACCCAGTACTTC. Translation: CASSPTYSGGGQETQYF.

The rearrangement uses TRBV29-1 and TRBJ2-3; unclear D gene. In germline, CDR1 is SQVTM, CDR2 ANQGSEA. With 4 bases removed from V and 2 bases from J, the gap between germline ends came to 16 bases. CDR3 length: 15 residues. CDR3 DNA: TGCAGCGTTGTGGAGTCTAGTCACTTCACAGATACGCAGTATTTT. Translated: CSVVESSHFTDTQYF.

CDR3: CASSLDSASEAFF. CDR3 nucleotide sequence: TGTGCCAGCAGCTTAGATTCGGCATCTGAAGCTTTCTTT. The rearrangement uses TRBV7-2 and TRBJ1-1; no reliable D call. Germline V gene data show CDR1 as SGHTA and CDR2 as FQGNSA. The V gene lost 1 base and the J gene lost 6 bases, with 9 bases spanning the gap. The CDR3 is 13 amino acids.

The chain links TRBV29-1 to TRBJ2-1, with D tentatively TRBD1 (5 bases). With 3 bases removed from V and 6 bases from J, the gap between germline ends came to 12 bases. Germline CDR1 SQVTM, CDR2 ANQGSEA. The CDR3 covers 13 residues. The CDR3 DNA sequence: TGCAGCGTTGATAGACAGATTATCAATGAGCAGTTCTTC. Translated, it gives CSVDRQIINEQFF.

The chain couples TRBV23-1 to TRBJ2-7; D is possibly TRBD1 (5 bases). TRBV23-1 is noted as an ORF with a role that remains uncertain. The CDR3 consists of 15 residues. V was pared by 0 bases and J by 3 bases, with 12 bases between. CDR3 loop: CASSQSRGNVYEQYF. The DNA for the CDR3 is TGCGCCAGCAGTCAATCTAGGGGTAATGTCTACGAGCAGTACTTC.

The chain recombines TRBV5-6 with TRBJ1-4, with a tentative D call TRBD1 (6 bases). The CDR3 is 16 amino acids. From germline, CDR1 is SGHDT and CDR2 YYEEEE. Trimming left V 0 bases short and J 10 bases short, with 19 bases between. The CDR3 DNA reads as TGTGCCAGCAGCTTGGCAGCGGGGGGGCAGCAGGGAAAACTGTTTTTT. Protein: CASSLAAGGQQGKLFF.

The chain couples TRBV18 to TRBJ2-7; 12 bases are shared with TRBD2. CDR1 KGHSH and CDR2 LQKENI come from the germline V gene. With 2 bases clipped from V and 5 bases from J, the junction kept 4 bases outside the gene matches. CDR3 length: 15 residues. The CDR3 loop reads CASSPMTSGSHEQYF. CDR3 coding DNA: TGTGCCAGCTCACCAATGACTAGCGGGAGTCACGAGCAGTACTTC.